The rows below give T cell receptor beta chains drawn from one sample of a study of T cells in Graves' hyperthyroidism and ophthalmopathy. Using its own MiXCR run on the multiplex PCR reads, TCRdb lists one record per CDR3 protein. The data hold roughly 380,000 distinct CDR3 sequences, with about 13% observed a single time. Sequencing used blood. The receptors here all came from a young man with Graves' hyperthyroidism that later progressed to Graves' ophthalmopathy. CDR3s include the opening cysteine and the closing phenylalanine or tryptophan. Each record gives: J gene, clone size, D gene, V gene, CDR3 protein, CDR3 DNA. A D gene is named only where the DNA matches it firmly. Rows give clone size only sometimes, using once, few, many, or a class for an expanded clone.

J: TRBJ1-1; size: many; D: .; V: TRBV2; CDR3: CASSDYRGRDTEAFF; DNA: TGTGCCAGCAGTGATTATAGGGGTAGGGACACTGAAGCTTTCTTT
J: TRBJ1-5; size: few; D: .; V: TRBV19; CDR3: CASSPRQVHQPQHF; DNA: TGTGCCAGTAGTCCACGACAGGTCCATCAGCCCCAGCATTTT
J: TRBJ1-5; size: many; D: .; V: TRBV12-3/TRBV12-4; CDR3: CASSLGPSQPQHF; DNA: TGTGCCAGCAGTTTAGGCCCGAGTCAGCCCCAGCATTTT
J: TRBJ2-6; size: .; D: .; V: TRBV19; CDR3: CASTGWHGANVLTF; DNA: TGTGCCAGTACAGGGTGGCACGGGGCCAACGTCCTGACTTTC
J: TRBJ2-1; size: .; D: .; V: TRBV4-1; CDR3: CASSQELIRNEQFF; DNA: TGCGCCAGCAGCCAAGAACTAATTAGGAATGAGCAGTTCTTC
J: TRBJ1-3; size: few; D: .; V: TRBV4-1; CDR3: CASSLPASGNTIYF; DNA: TGCGCCAGCAGCCTTCCGGCCTCTGGAAACACCATATATTTT
J: TRBJ1-3; size: .; D: TRBD1; V: TRBV7-6; CDR3: CASSAGTASGNTIYF; DNA: TGTGCCAGCAGCGCCGGGACAGCCTCTGGAAACACCATATATTTT
J: TRBJ2-5; size: many; D: .; V: TRBV7-9; CDR3: CASSRSWGGETQYF; DNA: TGTGCCAGCAGCCGTTCTTGGGGTGGAGAGACCCAGTACTTC
J: TRBJ2-1; size: many; D: .; V: TRBV5-6; CDR3: CASTPGRPNEQFF; DNA: TGTGCCAGCACCCCGGGGCGGCCAAATGAGCAGTTCTTC
J: TRBJ2-7; size: few; D: TRBD1; V: TRBV28; CDR3: CASRLTGYEQYF; DNA: TGTGCCAGCAGATTGACAGGGTACGAGCAGTACTTC
J: TRBJ2-1; size: many; D: TRBD2; V: TRBV5-1; CDR3: CASRKEAGGRNEQFF; DNA: TGCGCCAGCAGAAAAGAAGCGGGGGGGCGAAATGAGCAGTTCTTC
J: TRBJ1-5; size: .; D: .; V: TRBV6-2/TRBV6-3; CDR3: CASSGGKPTTSNQPQHF; DNA: TGTGCCAGCAGTGGGGGTAAGCCCACCACTAGCAATCAGCCCCAGCATTTT
J: TRBJ2-3; size: .; D: .; V: TRBV27; CDR3: CASSLLALTDTQYF; DNA: TGTGCCAGCAGTTTATTGGCCCTCACAGATACGCAGTATTTT
J: TRBJ1-3; size: many; D: .; V: TRBV6-1; CDR3: CASSGGSGNTIYF; DNA: TGTGCCAGCAGCGGAGGGTCGGGAAACACCATATATTTT
J: TRBJ2-3; size: .; D: .; V: TRBV6-1; CDR3: CASLRAPQSSDTQYF; DNA: TGTGCCAGCCTAAGAGCCCCACAGTCTTCAGATACGCAGTATTTT
J: TRBJ1-6; size: many; D: .; V: TRBV25-1; CDR3: CASSEYNSPLHF; DNA: TGTGCCAGCAGTGAATATAATTCACCCCTCCACTTT
J: TRBJ1-1; size: many; D: .; V: TRBV12-3/TRBV12-4; CDR3: CASRPGTFMNTEAFF; DNA: TGTGCCAGCAGACCCGGGACGTTCATGAACACTGAAGCTTTCTTT
J: TRBJ2-3; size: many; D: TRBD2; V: TRBV5-1; CDR3: CASSLEAGGQATQYF; DNA: TGCGCCAGCAGCTTGGAGGCGGGGGGGCAAGCTACGCAGTATTTT
J: TRBJ2-5; size: .; D: .; V: TRBV6-2/TRBV6-3; CDR3: CASSYSEGGAGYF; DNA: TGTGCCAGCAGTTATTCTGAGGGGGGGGCCGGGTACTTC
J: TRBJ1-2; size: many; D: TRBD1; V: TRBV28; CDR3: CASRIGQGHGYTF; DNA: TGTGCCAGCAGGATCGGACAGGGTCATGGCTACACCTTC
J: TRBJ2-3; size: .; D: .; V: TRBV10-1; CDR3: CASKGESSTDTQYF; DNA: TGCGCCAGCAAAGGGGAAAGTAGCACAGATACGCAGTATTTT
J: TRBJ2-3; size: .; D: .; V: TRBV30; CDR3: CAWSVKGTDTQYF; DNA: TGTGCCTGGAGTGTAAAGGGAACAGATACGCAGTATTTT
J: TRBJ2-7; size: many; D: TRBD2; V: TRBV7-2; CDR3: CASSLVGGFSHEQYF; DNA: TGTGCCAGCAGCTTAGTGGGAGGGTTTAGTCACGAGCAGTACTTC
J: TRBJ1-2; size: many; D: .; V: TRBV6-5; CDR3: CASSYSSGVGYGYTF; DNA: TGTGCCAGCAGTTACTCATCGGGGGTCGGGTATGGCTACACCTTC
J: TRBJ2-7; size: many; D: .; V: TRBV3-1; CDR3: CASSQDRPYEQYF; DNA: TGTGCCAGCAGCCAAGATCGCCCCTACGAGCAGTACTTC
J: TRBJ1-6; size: many; D: .; V: TRBV2; CDR3: CASELEQPLSSYNSPLHF; DNA: TGTGCCAGTGAACTGGAACAGCCCCTGAGCTCCTATAATTCACCCCTCCACTTT
J: TRBJ2-4; size: few; D: .; V: TRBV29-1; CDR3: CSVPSPGGNIQYF; DNA: TGCAGCGTTCCCTCTCCCGGGGGAAACATTCAGTACTTC
J: TRBJ1-2; size: many; D: .; V: TRBV2; CDR3: CASRGLNRVDDYGYTF; DNA: TGTGCCAGCAGGGGGTTAAACAGGGTCGACGACTATGGCTACACCTTC
J: TRBJ1-1; size: many; D: .; V: TRBV7-8; CDR3: CASSFQRANRAEAFF; DNA: TGTGCCAGCAGCTTTCAGAGAGCAAACAGGGCTGAAGCTTTCTTT
J: TRBJ2-5; size: many; D: .; V: TRBV12-3/TRBV12-4; CDR3: CASGLGVQETQYF; DNA: TGTGCCAGCGGCCTAGGGGTACAAGAGACCCAGTACTTC
J: TRBJ2-7; size: many; D: .; V: TRBV3-1; CDR3: CASSPGRFYEQYF; DNA: TGTGCCAGCAGCCCCGGACGGTTCTACGAGCAGTACTTC
J: TRBJ2-7; size: few; D: .; V: TRBV20-1; CDR3: CSARLDHYEQYF; DNA: TGCAGTGCTAGGTTAGATCACTACGAGCAGTACTTC
J: TRBJ1-1; size: many; D: .; V: TRBV2; CDR3: CASSEAGRENTEAFF; DNA: TGTGCCAGCAGTGAAGCCGGTAGGGAGAACACTGAAGCTTTCTTT
J: TRBJ2-5; size: .; D: TRBD1; V: TRBV5-6; CDR3: CASSLVWDSQETQYF; DNA: TGTGCCAGCAGCTTGGTCTGGGACAGCCAAGAGACCCAGTACTTC
J: TRBJ2-1; size: few; D: TRBD2; V: TRBV29-1; CDR3: CSARLAGGYEQFF; DNA: TGCAGCGCCAGACTAGCGGGGGGCTATGAGCAGTTCTTC
J: TRBJ1-2; size: many; D: .; V: TRBV7-9; CDR3: CASRSQGSYGYTF; DNA: TGTGCCAGCAGATCACAGGGATCCTATGGCTACACCTTC
J: TRBJ1-1; size: many; D: TRBD1; V: TRBV11-3; CDR3: CASSPWRDSVKAEAFF; DNA: TGTGCCAGCAGCCCATGGCGGGACAGTGTTAAGGCTGAAGCTTTCTTT
J: TRBJ2-1; size: once; D: TRBD2; V: TRBV11-3; CDR3: CASSPRLGSSGGLNEQFF; DNA: TGTGCCAGCAGCCCACGACTGGGGAGTAGCGGGGGGCTCAATGAGCAGTTCTTC
J: TRBJ2-7; size: many; D: TRBD2; V: TRBV11-2; CDR3: CASSPAPGLTIEQYF; DNA: TGTGCCAGCAGCCCAGCCCCGGGACTAACGATCGAGCAGTACTTC
J: TRBJ2-4; size: many; D: .; V: TRBV6-1; CDR3: CASSETFLAKNIQYF; DNA: TGTGCCAGCAGTGAAACTTTCTTAGCCAAAAACATTCAGTACTTC
J: TRBJ2-7; size: .; D: .; V: TRBV10-2; CDR3: CASSPDIAYEQYF; DNA: TGCGCCAGCAGCCCTGACATAGCCTACGAGCAGTACTTC
J: TRBJ2-1; size: .; D: TRBD1; V: TRBV28; CDR3: CASSSHRDRLGNEQFF; DNA: TGTGCCAGCAGTTCCCACCGGGACAGGCTCGGAAATGAGCAGTTCTTC
J: TRBJ1-1; size: few; D: .; V: TRBV6-6; CDR3: CASSYSRGGMNTEAFF; DNA: TGTGCCAGCAGTTACTCGAGGGGGGGAATGAACACTGAAGCTTTCTTT
J: TRBJ2-5; size: many; D: TRBD2; V: TRBV7-9; CDR3: CASSWRGERGGNHQETQYF; DNA: TGTGCCAGCAGCTGGCGGGGGGAGCGGGGGGGAAACCATCAAGAGACCCAGTACTTC